The clone carrying this T cell receptor beta chain was seen many times. The antigen is unknown. These data are taken from a study of T cells in Graves' hyperthyroidism and ophthalmopathy. The investigators amplified TCR beta CDR3 regions from RNA transcripts. The HTBI primer set served for first-round RT-PCR of the TCR CDR3. Using its own MiXCR run on the multiplex PCR reads, TCRdb lists one record per CDR3 protein. The sample has 300,000 to 450,000 distinct CDR3 sequences, roughly 14% seen once. PBMCs were sourced from approximately 10 ml fresh peripheral blood. Study conclusions and caveats: Among clonotypes expanded in thyroid above 0.001, most were also found in blood. Before onset, ophthalmopathy was predicted by the model a median approximately 6.7 months earlier.

Germline values: CDR1 LGHDT, CDR2 YNNKEL (reference sequence). The CDR3 contains 14 residues. The germline V and J ends were trimmed by 5 bases and 6 bases, with 16 bases remaining between them. The sequence was obtained from a woman aged 25-40 years with Graves' ophthalmopathy. The V and J genes are TRBV3-1 and TRBJ1-1; D gene uncertain. The sample comprised blood. The CDR3 bases are TGTGCCAGCAGCGGACTGATGGACGTCTCTGAAGCTTTCTTT. Translating it yields CASSGLMDVSEAFF.